A selection of T cell receptor beta chains follows, all from one sample in a study of technical replicates of blood from a handful of donors. The table came from immunoSEQ multiplex PCR; TCRdb's copy has only in-frame clones and leaves some out. Of 73,000 or so clones in the sample, around nine tenths are singletons; the top ten hold 0.25%. The sequenced sample consisted of T cells isolated from PBMCs. The receptor set was obtained from a human donor in good health. Each CDR3 is given with its conserved first and last residue. Size tells how often a clone was seen (once, few, many) or the class of an expanded clone, and some rows leave it out.

TRBV6-1	TRBJ2-7	-	CASSGALGLAGGTPYEQYF
TRBV13	TRBJ2-1	-	CASSLDEDRLVPDNEQFF
TRBV5-1	TRBJ1-4	-	CASSAGRRGSEEKLFF
TRBV5-1	TRBJ1-1	-	CASSSVGGGPEAFF
TRBV29-1	TRBJ2-7	-	CSVKDRGLYEQYF
TRBV4-1	TRBJ1-1	few	CASSMEGKKNTEAFF
TRBV5-1	TRBJ2-2	-	CASSSTGVDTGELFF
TRBV6-4	TRBJ2-1	-	CASSLTSDNEQFF
TRBV11-1	TRBJ1-2	-	CASSTDLQEDYGYTF
TRBV11-3	TRBJ1-4	-	CASSLVEYQGDDEKLFF
TRBV7-8	TRBJ2-3	once	CASSLIGTGATDTQYF
TRBV2	TRBJ2-1	-	CASSRSVGGREDEQFF
TRBV5-1	TRBJ2-1	-	CASSLGQGDDEQFF
TRBV11-2	TRBJ2-3	-	CASSFGGRAGTQYF
TRBV28	TRBJ2-7	-	CASSLLSPGSYEQYF
TRBV10-1	TRBJ2-5	-	CASAGTSGTQYF